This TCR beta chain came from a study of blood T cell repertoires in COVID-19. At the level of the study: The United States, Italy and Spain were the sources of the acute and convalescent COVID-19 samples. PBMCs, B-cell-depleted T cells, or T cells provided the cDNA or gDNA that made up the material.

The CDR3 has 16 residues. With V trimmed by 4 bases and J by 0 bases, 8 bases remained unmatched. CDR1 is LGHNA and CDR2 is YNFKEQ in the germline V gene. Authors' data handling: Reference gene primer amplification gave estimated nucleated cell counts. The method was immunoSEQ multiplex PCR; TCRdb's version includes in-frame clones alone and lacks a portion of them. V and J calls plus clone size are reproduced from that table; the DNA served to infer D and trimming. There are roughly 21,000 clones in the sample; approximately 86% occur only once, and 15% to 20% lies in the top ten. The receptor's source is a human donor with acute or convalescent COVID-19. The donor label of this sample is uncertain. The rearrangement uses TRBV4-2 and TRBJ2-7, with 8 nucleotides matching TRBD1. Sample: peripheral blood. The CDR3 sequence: CASSRPGQEDSYEQYF. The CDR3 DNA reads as TGTGCCAGCAGCCGACCGGGACAGGAAGACTCCTACGAGCAGTACTTC.